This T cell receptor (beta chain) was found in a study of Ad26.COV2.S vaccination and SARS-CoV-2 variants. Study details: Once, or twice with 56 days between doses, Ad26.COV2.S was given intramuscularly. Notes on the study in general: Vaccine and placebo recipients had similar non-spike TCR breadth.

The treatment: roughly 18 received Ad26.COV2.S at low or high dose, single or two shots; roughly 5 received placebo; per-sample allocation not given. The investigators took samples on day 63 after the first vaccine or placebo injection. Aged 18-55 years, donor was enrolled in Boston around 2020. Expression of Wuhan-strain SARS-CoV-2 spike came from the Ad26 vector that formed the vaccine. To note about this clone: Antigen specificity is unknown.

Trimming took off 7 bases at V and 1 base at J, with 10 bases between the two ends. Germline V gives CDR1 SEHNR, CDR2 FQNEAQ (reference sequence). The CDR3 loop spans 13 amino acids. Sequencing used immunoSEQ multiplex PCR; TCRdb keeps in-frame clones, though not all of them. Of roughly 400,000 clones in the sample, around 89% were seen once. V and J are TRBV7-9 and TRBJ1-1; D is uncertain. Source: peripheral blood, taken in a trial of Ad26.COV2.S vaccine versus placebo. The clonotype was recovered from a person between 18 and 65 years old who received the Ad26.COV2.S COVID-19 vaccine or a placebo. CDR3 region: CASIPPGNTEAFF. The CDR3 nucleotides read TGTGCCAGCATCCCACCAGGGAACACTGAAGCTTTCTTT.